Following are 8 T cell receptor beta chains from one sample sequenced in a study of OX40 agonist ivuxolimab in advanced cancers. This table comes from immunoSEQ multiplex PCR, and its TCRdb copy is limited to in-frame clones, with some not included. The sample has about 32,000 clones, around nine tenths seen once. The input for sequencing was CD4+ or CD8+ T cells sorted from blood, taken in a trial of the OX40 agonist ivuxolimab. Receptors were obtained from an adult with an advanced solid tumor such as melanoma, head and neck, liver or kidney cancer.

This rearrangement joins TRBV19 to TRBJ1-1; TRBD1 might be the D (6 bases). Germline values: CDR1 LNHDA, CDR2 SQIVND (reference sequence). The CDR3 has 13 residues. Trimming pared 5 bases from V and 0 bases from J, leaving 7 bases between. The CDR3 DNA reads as TGTGCCAGTAGTGGACAGATGAACACTGAAGCTTTCTTT. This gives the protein CASSGQMNTEAFF.

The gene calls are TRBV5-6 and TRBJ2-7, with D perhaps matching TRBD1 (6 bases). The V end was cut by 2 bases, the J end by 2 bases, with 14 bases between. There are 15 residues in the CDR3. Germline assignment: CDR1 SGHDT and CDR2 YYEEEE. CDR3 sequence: CASSFTSTGPYEQYF. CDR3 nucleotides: TGTGCCAGCAGCTTCACGTCGACAGGACCCTACGAGCAGTACTTC.

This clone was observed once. The DNA for the CDR3 is TGTGCCAGTACCACGAGGGAGCGGCAGCCCCAGCATTTT. Protein product: CASTTRERQPQHF. This chain links TRBV19 with TRBJ1-5; D is unclear. Germline CDR1 and CDR2: LNHDA and SQIVND (reference sequence). CDR3 length: 13 amino acids. V was pared by 7 bases and J by 7 bases, with 14 bases between. Combining the CDR3 with reference TRBV19 and TRBJ1-5 gives the whole variable domain DGGITQSPKYLFRKEGQNVTLSCEQNLNHDAMYWYRQDPGQGLRLIYYSQIVNDFQKGDIAEGYSVSREKKESFPLTVTSAQKNPTAFYLCASTTRERQPQHFGDGTRLSIL.

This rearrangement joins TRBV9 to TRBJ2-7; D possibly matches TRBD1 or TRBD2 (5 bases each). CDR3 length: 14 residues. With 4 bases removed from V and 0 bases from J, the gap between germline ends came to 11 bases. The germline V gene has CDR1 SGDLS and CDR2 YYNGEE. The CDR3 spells CASSLSGTSYEQYF. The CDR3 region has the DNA TGTGCCAGCAGCTTATCAGGGACCTCCTACGAGCAGTACTTC.

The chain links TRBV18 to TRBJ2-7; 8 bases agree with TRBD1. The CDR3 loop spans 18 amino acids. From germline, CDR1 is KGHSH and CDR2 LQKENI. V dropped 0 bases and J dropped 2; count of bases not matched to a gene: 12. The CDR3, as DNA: TGTGCCAGCTCACCACCTCTGTTAGAGACAGGGGCCACCTACGAGCAGTACTTC. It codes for CASSPPLLETGATYEQYF.

The CDR3: CASSPRDLSSYNEQFF. The CDR3 coding sequence is TGTGCCAGCAGCCCTCGGGACTTGAGCTCCTACAATGAGCAGTTCTTC. The chain couples TRBV9 to TRBJ2-1; D may be TRBD2 (6 bases). Trimming cost V 4 bases and J 0 bases, with 14 bases left between them. The CDR3 contains 16 residues. Germline CDR1 is SGDLS and CDR2 is YYNGEE. The variable domain in full, completed from reference TRBV9 and TRBJ2-1, reads DSGVTQTPKHLITATGQRVTLRCSPRSGDLSVYWYQQSLDQGLQFLIQYYNGEERAKGNILERFSAQQFPDLHSELNLSSLELGDSALYFCASSPRDLSSYNEQFFGPGTRLTVL.

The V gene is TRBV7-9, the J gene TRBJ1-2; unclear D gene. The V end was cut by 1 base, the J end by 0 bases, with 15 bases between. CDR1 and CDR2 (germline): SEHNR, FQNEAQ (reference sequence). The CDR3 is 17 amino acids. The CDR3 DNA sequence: TGTGCCAGCAGCTTAGGGGTATTGGAAGTGACTAACTATGGCTACACCTTC. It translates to CASSLGVLEVTNYGYTF.

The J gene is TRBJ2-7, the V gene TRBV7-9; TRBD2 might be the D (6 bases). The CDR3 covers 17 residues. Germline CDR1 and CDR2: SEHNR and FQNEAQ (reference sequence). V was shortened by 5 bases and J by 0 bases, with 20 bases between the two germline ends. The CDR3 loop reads CASSPRLAGGDSYEQYF. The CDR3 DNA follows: TGTGCCAGCAGCCCACGGTTAGCTGGAGGGGACTCCTACGAGCAGTACTTC.